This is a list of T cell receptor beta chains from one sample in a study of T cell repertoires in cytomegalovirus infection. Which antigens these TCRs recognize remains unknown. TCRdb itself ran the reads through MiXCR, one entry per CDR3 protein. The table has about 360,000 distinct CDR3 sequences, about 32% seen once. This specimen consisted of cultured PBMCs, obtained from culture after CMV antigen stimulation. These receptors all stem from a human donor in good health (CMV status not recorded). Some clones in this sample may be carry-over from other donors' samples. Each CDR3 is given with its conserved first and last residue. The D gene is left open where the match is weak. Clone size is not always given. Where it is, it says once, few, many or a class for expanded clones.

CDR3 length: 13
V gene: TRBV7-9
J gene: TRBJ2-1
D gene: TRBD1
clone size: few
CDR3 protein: CASSLTGMNEQFF
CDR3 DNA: TGTGCCAGCAGCTTGACAGGGATGAATGAGCAGTTCTTC

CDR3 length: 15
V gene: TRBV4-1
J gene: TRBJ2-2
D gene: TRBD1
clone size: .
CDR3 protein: CASSHGDRGTGELFF
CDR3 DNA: TGCGCCAGCAGCCATGGGGACAGGGGCACCGGGGAGCTGTTTTTT

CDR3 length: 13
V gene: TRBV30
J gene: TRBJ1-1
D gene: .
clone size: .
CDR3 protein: CAWTVQGITEAFF
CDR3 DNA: TGTGCCTGGACGGTACAGGGTATCACTGAAGCTTTCTTT

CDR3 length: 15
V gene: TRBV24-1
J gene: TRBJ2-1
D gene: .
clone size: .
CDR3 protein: CATSPSGQTYNEQFF
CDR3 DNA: TGTGCCACCAGTCCCTCGGGCCAGACCTACAATGAGCAGTTCTTC

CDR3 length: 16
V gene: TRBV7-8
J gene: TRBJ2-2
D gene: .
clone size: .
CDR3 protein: CASSLPAGGNTGELFF
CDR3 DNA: TGTGCCAGCAGCTTACCCGCCGGGGGGAACACCGGGGAGCTGTTTTTT

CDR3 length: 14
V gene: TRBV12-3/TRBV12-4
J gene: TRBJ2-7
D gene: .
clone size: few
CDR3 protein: CASSSTGGSREQYF
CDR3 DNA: TGTGCCAGCAGTTCCACTGGTGGGTCGCGCGAGCAGTACTTC

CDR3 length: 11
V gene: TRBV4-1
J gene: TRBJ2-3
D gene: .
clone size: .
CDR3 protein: CASSHADTQYF
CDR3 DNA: TGCGCCAGCAGCCACGCAGATACGCAGTATTTT

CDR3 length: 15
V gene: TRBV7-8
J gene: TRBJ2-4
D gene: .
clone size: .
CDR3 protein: CASSSVGVPKNIQYF
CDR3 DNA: TGTGCCAGCAGTAGCGTGGGGGTACCCAAAAACATTCAGTACTTC

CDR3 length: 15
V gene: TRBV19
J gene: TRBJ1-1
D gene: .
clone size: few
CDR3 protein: CASSIAPVSNTEAFF
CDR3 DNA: TGTGCCAGTAGTATAGCCCCGGTTTCGAACACTGAAGCTTTCTTT

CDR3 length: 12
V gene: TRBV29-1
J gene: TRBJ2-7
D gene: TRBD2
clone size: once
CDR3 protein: CSAWTSVYEQYF
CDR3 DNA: TGCAGCGCATGGACTAGCGTTTACGAGCAGTACTTC

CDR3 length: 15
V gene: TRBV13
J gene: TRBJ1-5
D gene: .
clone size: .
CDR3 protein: CASSLMGDSNQPQHF
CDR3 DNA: TGTGCCAGCAGCCTCATGGGGGATAGCAATCAGCCCCAGCATTTT

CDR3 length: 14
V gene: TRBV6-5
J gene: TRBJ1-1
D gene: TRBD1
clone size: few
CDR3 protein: CASSYRGRDTEAFF
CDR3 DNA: TGTGCCAGCAGTTACAGGGGGCGCGACACTGAAGCTTTCTTT

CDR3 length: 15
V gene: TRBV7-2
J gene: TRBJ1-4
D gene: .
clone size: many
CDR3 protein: CASSLARTAGEKLFF
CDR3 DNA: TGTGCCAGCAGCTTAGCACGGACAGCGGGTGAAAAACTGTTTTTT

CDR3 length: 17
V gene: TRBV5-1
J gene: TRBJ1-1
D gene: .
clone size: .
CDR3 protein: CASSLTRTNFMNTEAFF
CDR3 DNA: TGCGCCAGCAGCTTGACCAGGACCAACTTCATGAACACTGAAGCTTTCTTT

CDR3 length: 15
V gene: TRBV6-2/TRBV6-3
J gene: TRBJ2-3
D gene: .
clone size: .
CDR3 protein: CASRGTARGPDTQYF
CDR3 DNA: TGTGCCAGCAGGGGGACTGCCAGGGGTCCAGATACGCAGTATTTT

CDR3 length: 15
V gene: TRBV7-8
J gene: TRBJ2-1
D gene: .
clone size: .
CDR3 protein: CASSLRRDLYNEQFF
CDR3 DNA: TGTGCCAGCAGCTTACGCAGGGACCTCTACAATGAGCAGTTCTTC

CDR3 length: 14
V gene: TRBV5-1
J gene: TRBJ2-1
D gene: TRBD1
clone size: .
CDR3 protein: CASSLGTGSLGQFF
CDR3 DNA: TGCGCCAGCAGCTTGGGGACAGGGTCGTTGGGGCAGTTCTTC

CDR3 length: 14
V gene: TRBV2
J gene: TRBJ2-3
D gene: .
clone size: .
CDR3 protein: CASSSDGNTDTQYF
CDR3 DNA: TGTGCCAGCAGCTCCGACGGAAACACAGATACGCAGTATTTT

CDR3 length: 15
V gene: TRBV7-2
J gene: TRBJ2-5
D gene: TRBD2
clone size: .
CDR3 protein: CASSSQREEEETQYF
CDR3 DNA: TGTGCCAGCAGCTCCCAGCGGGAGGAGGAAGAGACCCAGTACTTC

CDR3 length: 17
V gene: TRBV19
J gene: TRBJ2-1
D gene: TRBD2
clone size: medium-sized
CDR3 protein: CASSNPSGRADYNEQFF
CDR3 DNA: TGTGCCAGTAGTAACCCTAGCGGGAGGGCCGACTACAATGAGCAGTTCTTC

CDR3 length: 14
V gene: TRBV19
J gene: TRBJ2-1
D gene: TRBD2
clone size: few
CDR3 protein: CASTSGRDHNEQFF
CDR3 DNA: TGTGCCAGTACCAGCGGGAGAGACCACAATGAGCAGTTCTTC

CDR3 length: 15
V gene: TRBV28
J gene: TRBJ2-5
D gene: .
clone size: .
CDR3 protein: CASSFQGLEQETQYF
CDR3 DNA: TGTGCCAGCAGTTTTCAGGGGCTTGAACAAGAGACCCAGTACTTC

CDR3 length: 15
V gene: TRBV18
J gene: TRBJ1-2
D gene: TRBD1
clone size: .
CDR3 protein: CASSSSRDSIYGYTF
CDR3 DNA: TGTGCCAGCTCATCCTCCCGGGACAGTATCTATGGCTACACCTTC

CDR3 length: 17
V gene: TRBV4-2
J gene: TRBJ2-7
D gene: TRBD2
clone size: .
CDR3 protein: CASSQDRASGDSYEQYF
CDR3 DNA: TGTGCCAGCAGCCAAGATAGGGCTAGCGGAGACTCCTACGAGCAGTACTTC

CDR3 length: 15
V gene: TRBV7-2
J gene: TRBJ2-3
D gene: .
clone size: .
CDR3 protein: CASRWDAGRTDTQYF
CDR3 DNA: TGTGCCAGCAGGTGGGACGCTGGACGCACAGATACGCAGTATTTT

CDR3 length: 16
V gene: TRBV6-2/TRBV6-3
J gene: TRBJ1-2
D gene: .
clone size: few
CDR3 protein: CASSSDPSTGFYGYTF
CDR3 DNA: TGTGCCAGCAGTTCGGACCCCTCGACAGGTTTTTATGGCTACACCTTC

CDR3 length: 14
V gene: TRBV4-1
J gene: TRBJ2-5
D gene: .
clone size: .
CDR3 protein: CASSPGRGQETQYF
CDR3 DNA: TGCGCCAGCAGCCCGGGGAGGGGGCAAGAGACCCAGTACTTC

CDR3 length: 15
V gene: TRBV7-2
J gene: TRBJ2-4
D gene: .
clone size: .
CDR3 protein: CASSLDGSAKNIQYF
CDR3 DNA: TGTGCCAGCAGCTTAGATGGGAGCGCCAAAAACATTCAGTACTTC

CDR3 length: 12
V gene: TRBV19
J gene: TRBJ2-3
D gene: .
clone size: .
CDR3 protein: CASSPEEATQYF
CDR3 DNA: TGTGCCAGTAGTCCGGAAGAAGCTACGCAGTATTTT

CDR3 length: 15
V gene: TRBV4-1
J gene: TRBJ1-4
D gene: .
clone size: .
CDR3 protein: CASSQGRTVTEKLFF
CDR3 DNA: TGCGCCAGCAGCCAAGGAAGGACGGTGACGGAAAAACTGTTTTTT

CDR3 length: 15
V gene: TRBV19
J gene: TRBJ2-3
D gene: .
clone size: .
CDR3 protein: CASSTGATSTDTQYF
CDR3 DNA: TGTGCCAGTAGTACCGGAGCGACTAGCACAGATACGCAGTATTTT

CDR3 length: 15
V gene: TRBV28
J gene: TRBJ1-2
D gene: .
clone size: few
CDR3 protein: CASSLDPGLDYGYTF
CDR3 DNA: TGTGCCAGCAGTTTAGATCCAGGGCTGGACTATGGCTACACCTTC

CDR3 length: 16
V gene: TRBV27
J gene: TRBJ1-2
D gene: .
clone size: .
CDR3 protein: CASSFLGLRANYGYTF
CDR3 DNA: TGTGCCAGCAGTTTCCTGGGTTTACGGGCTAACTATGGCTACACCTTC

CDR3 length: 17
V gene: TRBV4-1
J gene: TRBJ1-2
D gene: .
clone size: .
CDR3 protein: CASSQAITTAANYGYTF
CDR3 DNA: TGCGCCAGCAGCCAGGCAATTACGACGGCAGCTAACTATGGCTACACCTTC

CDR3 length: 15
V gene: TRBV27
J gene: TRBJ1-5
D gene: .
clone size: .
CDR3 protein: CASRGTRLINQPQHF
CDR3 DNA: TGTGCCAGCAGGGGGACAAGGCTGATTAATCAGCCCCAGCATTTT

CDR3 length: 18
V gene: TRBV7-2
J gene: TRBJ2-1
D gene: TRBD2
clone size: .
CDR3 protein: CASNGGTSGTSTYNEQFF
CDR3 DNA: TGTGCCAGCAACGGAGGGACTAGCGGGACCTCGACATACAATGAGCAGTTCTTC

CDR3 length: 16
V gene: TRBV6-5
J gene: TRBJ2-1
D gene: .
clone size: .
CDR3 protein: CASSYSRLSSYNEQFF
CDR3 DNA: TGTGCCAGCAGTTACTCGAGACTGAGCTCCTACAATGAGCAGTTCTTC

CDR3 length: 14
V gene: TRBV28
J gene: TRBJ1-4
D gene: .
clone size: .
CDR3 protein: CASSSFSRDEKLFF
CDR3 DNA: TGTGCCAGCAGTTCCTTTAGTAGGGATGAAAAACTGTTTTTT

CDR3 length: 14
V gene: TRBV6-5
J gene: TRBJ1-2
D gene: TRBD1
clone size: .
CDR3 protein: CASSQGGAVYGYTF
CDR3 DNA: TGTGCCAGCAGTCAGGGGGGGGCGGTGTACGGCTACACCTTC

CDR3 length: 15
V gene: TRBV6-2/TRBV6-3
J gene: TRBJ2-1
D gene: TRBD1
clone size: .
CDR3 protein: CASRSSRGSYNEQFF
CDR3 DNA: TGTGCCAGCAGGTCTAGCAGGGGGTCATACAATGAGCAGTTCTTC

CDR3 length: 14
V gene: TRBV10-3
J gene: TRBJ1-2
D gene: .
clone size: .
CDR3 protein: CAISANSVSYGYTF
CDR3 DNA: TGTGCCATCAGTGCCAATTCGGTCAGCTATGGCTACACCTTC

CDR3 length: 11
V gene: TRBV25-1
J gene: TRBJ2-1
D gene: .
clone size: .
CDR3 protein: CASSEWGEQFF
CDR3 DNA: TGTGCCAGCAGTGAATGGGGGGAGCAGTTCTTC

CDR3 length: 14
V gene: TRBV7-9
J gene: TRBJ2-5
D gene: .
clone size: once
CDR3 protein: CASSQQGVRETQYF
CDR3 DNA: TGTGCCAGCAGCCAACAGGGAGTGCGAGAGACCCAGTACTTC

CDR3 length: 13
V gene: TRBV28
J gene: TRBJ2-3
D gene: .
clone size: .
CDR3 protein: CASLGQGTDTQYF
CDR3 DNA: TGTGCCAGCCTAGGCCAGGGGACAGATACGCAGTATTTT

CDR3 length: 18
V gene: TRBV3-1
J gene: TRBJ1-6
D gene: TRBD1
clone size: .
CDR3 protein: CASSARGRDRVLPSPLHF
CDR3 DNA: TGTGCCAGCAGCGCAAGGGGCCGGGACAGGGTCCTTCCGTCACCCCTCCACTTT

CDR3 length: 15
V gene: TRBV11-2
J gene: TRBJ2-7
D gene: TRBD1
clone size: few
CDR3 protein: CASSFGLGQGVEQYF
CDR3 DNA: TGTGCCAGCAGCTTCGGTCTCGGACAGGGAGTCGAGCAGTACTTC

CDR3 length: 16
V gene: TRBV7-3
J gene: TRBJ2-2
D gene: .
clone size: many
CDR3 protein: CASSLYRTSNTGELFF
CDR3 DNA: TGTGCCAGCAGCTTATATAGGACTTCGAACACCGGGGAGCTGTTTTTT

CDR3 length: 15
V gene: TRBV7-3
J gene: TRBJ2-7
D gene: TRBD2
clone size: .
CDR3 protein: CASSPGGVLTYEQYF
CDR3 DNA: TGTGCCAGCAGCCCGGGAGGGGTGTTAACCTACGAGCAGTACTTC

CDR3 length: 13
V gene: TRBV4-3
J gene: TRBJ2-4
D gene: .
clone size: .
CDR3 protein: CASSQDRRNIQYF
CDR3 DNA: TGCGCCAGCAGCCAAGATCGTCGGAACATTCAGTACTTC

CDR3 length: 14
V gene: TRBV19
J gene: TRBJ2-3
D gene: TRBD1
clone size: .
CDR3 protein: CASTRQGSTDTQYF
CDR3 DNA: TGTGCCAGTACTCGACAGGGGAGCACAGATACGCAGTATTTT

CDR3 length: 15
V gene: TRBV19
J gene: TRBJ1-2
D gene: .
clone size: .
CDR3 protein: CASSIAQEGDHGYTF
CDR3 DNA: TGTGCCAGTAGTATAGCCCAAGAGGGAGACCATGGCTACACCTTC

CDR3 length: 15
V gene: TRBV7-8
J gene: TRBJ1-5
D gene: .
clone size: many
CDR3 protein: CASSLAQGRNQPQHF
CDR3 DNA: TGTGCCAGCAGCTTAGCGCAGGGAAGAAATCAGCCCCAGCATTTT

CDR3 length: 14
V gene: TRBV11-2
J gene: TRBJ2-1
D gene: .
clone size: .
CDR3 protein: CASTTRGSSWEQFF
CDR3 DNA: TGTGCCAGCACGACTAGGGGGTCATCGTGGGAGCAGTTCTTC

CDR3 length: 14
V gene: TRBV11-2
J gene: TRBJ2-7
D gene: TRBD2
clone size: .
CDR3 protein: CASSYRGVIYEQYF
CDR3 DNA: TGTGCCAGCAGCTACCGGGGGGTGATATACGAGCAGTACTTC

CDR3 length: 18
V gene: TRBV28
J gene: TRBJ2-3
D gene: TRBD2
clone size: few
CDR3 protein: CASSFVAGEGPSTDTQYF
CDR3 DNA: TGTGCCAGCAGTTTTGTAGCGGGAGAAGGTCCTAGCACAGATACGCAGTATTTT